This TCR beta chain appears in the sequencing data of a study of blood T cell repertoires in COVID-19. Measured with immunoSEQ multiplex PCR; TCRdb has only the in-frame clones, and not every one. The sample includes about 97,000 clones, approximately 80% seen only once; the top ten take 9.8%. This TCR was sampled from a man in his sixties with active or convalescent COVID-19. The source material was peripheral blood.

In nucleotides, the CDR3 is TGTGCCAGCAGTCCTTTGAACAGGGGCGAGACCCAGTACTTC. It specifies CASSPLNRGETQYF. This chain joins TRBV28 and TRBJ2-5; 7 bases line up with TRBD1. The CDR3 totals 14 residues. V gave up 5 bases and J gave up 5 bases; unmatched junction bases: 8. Per germline, CDR1 MDHEN and CDR2 SYDVKM. The full variable domain, completed using reference TRBV28 and TRBJ2-5, is DVKVTQSSRYLVKRTGEKVFLECVQDMDHENMFWYRQDPGLGLRLIYFSYDVKMKEKGDIPEGYSVSREKKERFSLILESASTNQTSMYLCASSPLNRGETQYFGPGTRLLVL.